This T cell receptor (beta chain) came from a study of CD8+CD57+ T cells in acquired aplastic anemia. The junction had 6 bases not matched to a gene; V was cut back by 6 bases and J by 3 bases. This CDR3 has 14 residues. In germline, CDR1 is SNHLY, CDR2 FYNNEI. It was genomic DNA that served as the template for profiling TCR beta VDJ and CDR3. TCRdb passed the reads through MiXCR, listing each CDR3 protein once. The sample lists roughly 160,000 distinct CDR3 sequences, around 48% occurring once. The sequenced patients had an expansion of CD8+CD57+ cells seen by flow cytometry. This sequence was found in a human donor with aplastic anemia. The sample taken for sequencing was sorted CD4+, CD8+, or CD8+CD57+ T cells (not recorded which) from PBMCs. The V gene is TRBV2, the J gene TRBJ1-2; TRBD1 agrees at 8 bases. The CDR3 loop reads CASSPDRGDYGYTF. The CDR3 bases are TGTGCCAGCAGCCCCGACAGGGGCGACTATGGCTACACCTTC.